A single sample gave rise to the 10 T cell receptor beta chains below, sequenced in a study of T cell responses to AZD1222 COVID-19 vaccine. Profiling relied on immunoSEQ multiplex PCR, and the TCRdb table lists in-frame clones only, not all of them. The table lists 120,000 to 150,000 clones, 82% of them singletons. The specimen was peripheral blood, collected on day 0 of MenACWY control vaccination. Receptors originate from an adult in good health.

This clone occurred once. The chain has TRBV3-1 (or the pseudogene TRBV3-2) and TRBJ2-7; D not certain. The germline V gene encodes CDR1 LGHDT and CDR2 YNNKEL (reference sequence). The V gene lost 4 bases and the J gene lost 1 base, with 8 bases spanning the gap. The CDR3 length is 13 residues. The CDR3 coding sequence is TGTGCCAGCAGCCGCGGACCGTCCTACGAGCAGTACTTC. It specifies CASSRGPSYEQYF.

The chain combines TRBV23-1 with TRBJ1-1, with D possibly matching TRBD1 (5 bases). TRBV23-1 belongs to the ORF category, with a function that is uncertain. The CDR3 is 12 residues long. With 4 bases removed from V and 6 bases from J, the gap between germline ends came to 9 bases. CDR3 bases: TGCGCCAGCAGTCCCTCGGGACCTGAAGCTTTCTTT. This sequence encodes CASSPSGPEAFF.

V is TRBV25-1 and J is TRBJ2-6, with D maybe TRBD1 (5 bases). Between the trimmed V and J ends, which lost 11 bases and 4 bases, there was a span of 9 bases. Germline loops: CDR1 MGHDK, CDR2 SYGVNS. This CDR3 contains 12 residues. In nucleotides, the CDR3 is TGTGCCTCAGGGCCCGGGGCCAACGTCCTGACTTTC. It encodes CASGPGANVLTF.

This clone was detected only a few times. The J gene is TRBJ1-5, the V gene TRBV10-3; 9 positions match TRBD1. V lost 0 bases, J lost 4 bases, and 4 bases stayed unmatched. The CDR3 has 16 residues. Germline values: CDR1 ENHRY, CDR2 SYGVKD. DNA for the CDR3: TGTGCCATCAGTGAGTCGACAGGGGGTACTAATCAGCCCCAGCATTTT. Translation: CAISESTGGTNQPQHF.

The J gene is TRBJ2-7, the V gene TRBV12-3 or TRBV12-4; no clear D gene. This CDR3 is built from 12 residues. The V and J ends lost 5 bases and 6 bases respectively, with 11 bases between them. The CDR3 nucleotides are TGTGCCAGCAGTCCCGGCCCCGGCGAGCAGTACGTC. This sequence encodes CASSPGPGEQYV.

This chain uses TRBV19 with TRBJ1-2; D unclear. V lost 5 bases to trimming and J lost 7 bases, with 26 bases between them. This CDR3 has 17 residues. The germline CDR1 and CDR2 sequences are LNHDA and SQIVND (reference sequence). CDR3 amino acids: CASSSSGYEGEVLGYTF. CDR3 bases: TGTGCCAGTAGTTCTAGCGGATACGAGGGTGAGGTGCTTGGCTACACCTTC.

The genes are TRBV2 and TRBJ2-3; perhaps D is TRBD1 or TRBD2 (5 bases each). The CDR3 covers 15 residues. V was shortened by 6 bases and J by 5 bases, with 18 bases between the two germline ends. Germline CDR1 SNHLY, CDR2 FYNNEI. The CDR3 is CASRDPRERGDTQYF. The CDR3 DNA follows: TGTGCCAGCAGAGATCCTAGGGAGAGGGGAGATACGCAGTATTTT.

The V gene is TRBV12-3 or TRBV12-4, the J gene TRBJ2-7, with 9 bases matching TRBD1. The ends lost 11 bases at V and 1 base at J; junction bases unmatched: 6. This CDR3 spans 13 amino acids. CDR3 loop: CACATGGSYEQYV. CDR3 sequence (DNA): TGTGCCTGTGCGACAGGGGGGTCCTACGAGCAGTACGTC.

V gene TRBV27 combines with J gene TRBJ1-2; D is perhaps TRBD1 (5 bases). With 5 bases removed from V and 7 bases from J, the gap between germline ends came to 23 bases. The CDR3 runs to 16 residues. CDR1 and CDR2 (germline): MNHEY, SMNVEV (reference sequence). The CDR3 DNA is TGTGCCAGCAGTAGGGACCTGGATCCCCACCTATCTGGCTACACCTTC. It yields the protein CASSRDLDPHLSGYTF.

This chain uses TRBV24-1 with TRBJ2-3; D not certain. Germline CDR1 and CDR2: KGHDR and SFDVKD. V gave up 5 bases and J gave up 1 base, with 6 bases separating them. This CDR3 region has 13 residues. The DNA for the CDR3 is TGTGCCACCAGTGCACAGCGCACAGATACGCAGTATTTT. Translation gives CATSAQRTDTQYF.